This T cell receptor (beta chain) was observed in a study of regulatory T cells in long-lasting Graves disease. The time point here: newly diagnosed GD, antithyroid drugs for less than 3 months. Following extraction of RNA from PBMCs, that RNA was used to make the TCR library. This clonotype was observed a single time. Since no conserved phenylalanine or tryptophan closes the CDR3, a read error is the likely cause. Library construction for TCR beta used iRepertoire HTBI primers and Arm-PCR of CDR3 regions. One entry per CDR3 protein, called by TCRdb with MiXCR from the multiplex PCR reads. The sample has 600,000 to 650,000 distinct CDR3 sequences; roughly 15% are singletons. This sample was shared with a second study, whose subject was T cells in Graves' hyperthyroidism and ophthalmopathy.

The specimen comprised peripheral blood mononuclear cells (PBMCs), sampled at new diagnosis, from a patient treated with antithyroid drugs. The receptor comes from a woman between 25 and 40 years old with Graves disease.

The CDR3 DNA reads TGCAGCGTTGAAAGGGTACCCTACAATGAGCAGTTCTCC. Residues: CSVERVPYNEQFS. This chain connects TRBV29-1 to TRBJ2-1, with D unclear. Germline CDR1 and CDR2: SQVTM and ANQGSEA. V lost 2 bases and J lost 2, with 7 bases in between. The CDR3 sequence is 13 residues long.